Below, one TCR beta chain is given with its context. Produced via immunoSEQ multiplex PCR; TCRdb's table is partial and in-frame only. The sample records tens of thousands of clones, 75% to 85% being singletons. The sample comes from a study of blood T cell repertoires in COVID-19. The V and J ends lost 7 bases and 1 base, in that order; junction bases with no gene match: 3. CDR3 size: 14 residues. The germline V gene encodes CDR1 KGHDR and CDR2 SFDVKD. The sequencing input was peripheral blood. The J gene is TRBJ2-7, the V gene TRBV24-1; 10 bases agree with TRBD1. This TCR was recovered from a human donor in a cohort sampled during active COVID-19. This CDR3 reads CATSPGQGSYEQYF. The CDR3 DNA reads as TGTGCCACCAGCCCGGGACAGGGGTCCTACGAGCAGTACTTC.